Each of the 21 T cell receptor beta chains below was sequenced from the same sample in a study of blood T cell repertoires in COVID-19. Measured with immunoSEQ multiplex PCR; TCRdb has only the in-frame clones, and not every one. The table has 400,000 to 450,000 clones, about 88% seen once. The material sequenced was peripheral blood. These receptors all stem from a woman aged 40 to 49 with COVID-19, enrolled during active disease.

The rearrangement joins TRBV28 to TRBJ1-5, with D perhaps matching TRBD1 (6 bases). The V and J ends lost 6 bases and 6 bases respectively, with 33 bases between them. Germline loops: CDR1 MDHEN, CDR2 SYDVKM. CDR3 length: 20 residues. The CDR3 sequence is CASRQSRGAGVHQSGQPQHF. DNA of the CDR3: TGTGCCAGCAGGCAGTCACGGGGGGCGGGGGTACATCAATCCGGTCAGCCCCAGCATTTT.

This clone was detected once. The genes are TRBV9 and TRBJ1-1; 7 bases are a match to TRBD1. The V gene end was trimmed by 3 bases and the J gene end by 1 base; junction bases not matched to a gene: 12. Germline CDR1 is SGDLS and CDR2 is YYNGEE. The CDR3 is 17 residues long. The CDR3 here is CASSGSPKTGSNTEAFF. In nucleotides, the CDR3 is TGTGCCAGCAGCGGTAGTCCTAAGACAGGGTCGAACACTGAAGCTTTCTTT.

This rearrangement joins TRBV3-1 (or the pseudogene TRBV3-2) to TRBJ2-4; the match to TRBD1 covers 10 bases. Looked up from germline, CDR1 is LGHDT and CDR2 is YNNKEL (reference sequence). The CDR3 is 15 residues long. V dropped 4 bases and J dropped 9; count of bases not matched to a gene: 9. The CDR3: CASSPRPGQGPIQYF. The CDR3 DNA reads as TGTGCCAGCAGCCCGCGTCCGGGACAGGGGCCCATTCAGTACTTC.

The chain links TRBV13 to TRBJ2-1; 8 bases are shared with TRBD2. V lost 4 bases, J lost 9 bases, and 14 bases stayed unmatched. The CDR3 loop spans 16 amino acids. From germline, CDR1 is PRHDT and CDR2 FYEKMQ (reference sequence). Written as DNA, the CDR3 is TGTGCCAGCAGCTCGGCGGCGGGAGGTCCTCAGGGTGAGCAGTTCTTC. Translated, it gives CASSSAAGGPQGEQFF.

The chain employs TRBV29-1 and TRBJ2-7; no firm D call. The CDR3 contains 13 residues. Germline V gene lookup returns CDR1 SQVTM and CDR2 ANQGSEA. V lost 7 bases and J lost 3, with 16 bases in between. CDR3 sequence (DNA): TGCAGCGCGACCTCCGGGTCTTACTACGAGCAGTACTTC. It encodes CSATSGSYYEQYF.

The chain uses TRBV9 and TRBJ1-1; 9 bases map to TRBD1. V lost 4 bases, J lost 4 bases, and 11 bases stayed unmatched. Germline V CDR1 and CDR2: SGDLS, YYNGEE. This CDR3 is built from 16 residues. The CDR3 here is CASSSFSPGQGTEAFF. CDR3 coding DNA: TGTGCCAGCAGCTCCTTTTCACCGGGACAGGGCACTGAAGCTTTCTTT.

The gene calls are TRBV6-6 and TRBJ1-4; 9 bases line up with TRBD1. Germline V gives CDR1 MNHNY, CDR2 SVGAGI (reference sequence). CDR3 length: 14 amino acids. J was trimmed by 8 bases and V by 5 bases; bases with no gene match: 6. CDR3 loop: CASSLQGAGEKLFF. For the CDR3, the DNA is TGTGCCAGCAGTCTACAGGGGGCCGGGGAAAAACTGTTTTTT.

V usage is TRBV9 and J usage is TRBJ2-1, with D possibly matching TRBD2 (6 bases). CDR3 length: 15 residues. Trimming stripped 0 bases from V and 5 bases from J, with 12 bases between. Germline values: CDR1 SGDLS, CDR2 YYNGEE. CDR3 DNA: TGTGCCAGCAGCGTAGCCAGCGGGCAAAACAATGAGCAGTTCTTC. It specifies CASSVASGQNNEQFF.

CDR3 sequence: CASSLTGGMGTEAFF. The DNA for the CDR3 is TGTGCCAGCTCACTCACAGGGGGAATGGGGACTGAAGCTTTCTTT. The V and J genes are TRBV18 and TRBJ1-1, with 8 bases lining up with TRBD1. Looked up from germline, CDR1 is KGHSH and CDR2 is LQKENI. V gave up 4 bases and J gave up 5 bases; unmatched junction bases: 9. The CDR3 has 15 amino acids.

This clone was seen more than once but under ten times. The rearrangement uses TRBV7-9 and TRBJ2-1, with a weak D call TRBD2 (6 bases). Germline loops: CDR1 SEHNR, CDR2 FQNEAQ (reference sequence). This CDR3 spans 17 amino acids. V shed 4 bases and J shed 0 bases, with 16 bases lying between them. The CDR3 reads CASSSRDAVPSYNEQFF. The CDR3 bases are TGTGCCAGCAGCTCGCGGGACGCCGTACCCTCCTACAATGAGCAGTTCTTC.

The chain has TRBV24-1 and TRBJ2-1; a weak D match, TRBD2 (5 bases). This CDR3 region has 13 residues. The V gene's germline CDR1 is KGHDR and CDR2 SFDVKD. The V gene lost 6 bases and the J gene lost 8 bases, with 13 bases spanning the gap. DNA for the CDR3: TGTGCCACCAGTAAGGGAGAGGTCTATGAGCAGTTCTTC. It codes for CATSKGEVYEQFF.

The chain joins TRBV27 to TRBJ2-1, with TRBD2 identical over 16 bases. This CDR3 has 16 amino acids. CDR1 and CDR2 from the germline V gene are MNHEY and SMNVEV (reference sequence). V lost 3 bases, J lost 7 bases, and 3 bases stayed unmatched. Written as DNA, the CDR3 is TGTGCCAGCAGTTTTTCGGGACTAGCGGGAGGGAATGAGCAGTTCTTC. Its translation is CASSFSGLAGGNEQFF.

The sample holds a few counts of this clone. The V and J genes are TRBV28 and TRBJ1-6; D gene uncertain. There are 13 residues in the CDR3. Germline V gene sequence: CDR1 MDHEN, CDR2 SYDVKM. V lost 6 bases, J lost 13 bases, and 16 bases lay in between. The CDR3, as DNA: TGTGCCAGCAGCCCTAGCCGGGGTTGGCCCCTCCACTTT. Its translation is CASSPSRGWPLHF.

The chain's CDR3 is CASSLDRYEQYF. The CDR3 bases are TGTGCCAGCTCTCTCGACAGGTACGAGCAGTACTTC. The chain joins TRBV18 to TRBJ2-7; TRBD1 is a possible D gene (6 bases). With 6 bases removed from V and 4 bases from J, the gap between germline ends came to 10 bases. CDR1 is KGHSH and CDR2 is LQKENI in the germline V gene. The CDR3 sequence is 12 residues long.

The chain links TRBV28 to TRBJ1-5; TRBD1 might be the D (5 bases). Per the germline V gene, CDR1 is MDHEN and CDR2 is SYDVKM. The V gene lost 3 bases and the J gene lost 0 bases, with 12 bases spanning the gap. The CDR3 sequence is 16 residues long. The DNA for the CDR3 is TGTGCCAGCAGTTTGAAGGGGAAATATAGCAATCAGCCCCAGCATTTT. As protein: CASSLKGKYSNQPQHF.

The chain joins TRBV30 to TRBJ1-1; D gene unclear. Trimming shortened V by 8 bases and J by 1 base, and 8 bases separated the two germline ends. The length of the CDR3 is 11 residues. Germline-derived CDR1 and CDR2 are GTSNPN and SVGIG (reference sequence). In DNA form, the CDR3 reads TGTGCCCGGGCCTCGAACACTGAAGCTTTCTTT. Translating gives CARASNTEAFF.

The chain has TRBV2 and TRBJ1-2, with D maybe TRBD1 (5 bases). CDR1 and CDR2 from the germline V gene are SNHLY and FYNNEI. The CDR3 runs to 13 residues. With 3 bases removed from V and 9 bases from J, the gap between germline ends came to 14 bases. The CDR3 region is CASSEAPTGSYTF. CDR3 nucleotides: TGTGCCAGCAGTGAGGCCCCAACAGGTAGCTACACCTTC.

The chain has TRBV10-1 and TRBJ1-3, with 7 bases lining up with TRBD1. CDR1 is WNHNN and CDR2 is SYGVQD in the germline V gene (reference sequence). The V segment lost 7 bases and the J segment 5 bases; nucleotides outside the gene matches: 5. The CDR3 is 13 residues long. The CDR3 coding sequence is TGCGCCAGCAAAGGGACAGCTAGAAACACCATATATTTT. This sequence encodes CASKGTARNTIYF.

The genes are TRBV30 and TRBJ2-7; D possibly corresponds to TRBD2 (5 bases). Germline V CDR1 and CDR2: GTSNPN, SVGIG (reference sequence). The CDR3 loop spans 16 amino acids. V lost 3 bases and J 3 bases, leaving 21 bases between the germline ends. The CDR3 loop is CAWRETGITLLYEQYF. CDR3 in DNA: TGTGCCTGGAGGGAAACCGGGATTACCCTTCTCTACGAGCAGTACTTC. The variable domain in full, with the rest retrieved from reference TRBV30 and TRBJ2-7, is SQTIHQWPATLVQPVGSPLSLECTVEGTSNPNLYWYRQAAGRGLQLLFYSVGIGQISSEVPQNLSASRPQDRQFILSSKKLLLSDSGFYLCAWRETGITLLYEQYFGPGTRLTVT.

This chain joins TRBV28 and TRBJ1-2; D possibly corresponds to TRBD1 (6 bases). The germline CDR1 and CDR2 sequences are MDHEN and SYDVKM. This CDR3 contains 13 residues. With 8 bases removed from V and 6 bases from J, the gap between germline ends came to 16 bases. CDR3 region: CASRAGHPNGYTF. CDR3 coding DNA: TGTGCCAGCCGAGCGGGACATCCTAATGGCTACACCTTC.

The chain couples TRBV18 to TRBJ1-1; 10 bases map to TRBD1. V shed 3 bases, J shed 5 bases, and the junction held 18 bases outside the gene matches. Germline V lookup: CDR1 KGHSH, CDR2 LQKENI. This CDR3 has 19 amino acids. The CDR3 is CASSPLGPGQGLRGTEAFF. As DNA, the CDR3 is TGTGCCAGCTCACCCCTTGGGCCGGGACAGGGGCTTCGGGGGACTGAAGCTTTCTTT.